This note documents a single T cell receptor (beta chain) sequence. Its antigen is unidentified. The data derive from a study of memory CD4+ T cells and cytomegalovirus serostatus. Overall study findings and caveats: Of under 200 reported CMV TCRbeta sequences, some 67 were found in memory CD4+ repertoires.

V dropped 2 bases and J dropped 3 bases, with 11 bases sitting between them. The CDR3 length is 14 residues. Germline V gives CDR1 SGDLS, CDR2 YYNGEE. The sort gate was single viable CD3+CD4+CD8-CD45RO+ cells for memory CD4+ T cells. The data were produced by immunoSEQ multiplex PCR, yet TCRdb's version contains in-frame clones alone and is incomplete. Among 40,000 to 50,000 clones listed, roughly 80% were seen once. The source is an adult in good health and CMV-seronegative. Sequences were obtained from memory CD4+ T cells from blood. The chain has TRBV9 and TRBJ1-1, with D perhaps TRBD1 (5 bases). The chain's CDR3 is CASSVRDSYTEAFF. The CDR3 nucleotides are TGTGCCAGCAGCGTCAGGGACTCTTACACTGAAGCTTTCTTT.